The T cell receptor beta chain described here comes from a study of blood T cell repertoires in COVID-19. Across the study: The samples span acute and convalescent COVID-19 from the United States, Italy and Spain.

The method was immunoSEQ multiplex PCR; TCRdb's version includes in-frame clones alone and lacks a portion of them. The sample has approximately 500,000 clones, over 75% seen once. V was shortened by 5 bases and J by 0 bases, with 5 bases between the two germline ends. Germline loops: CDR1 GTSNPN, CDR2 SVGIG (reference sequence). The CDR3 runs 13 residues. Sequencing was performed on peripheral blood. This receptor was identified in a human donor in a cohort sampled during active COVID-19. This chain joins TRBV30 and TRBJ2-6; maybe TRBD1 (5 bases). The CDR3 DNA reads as TGTGCCTGGGGACACTCTGGGGCCAACGTCCTGACTTTC. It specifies CAWGHSGANVLTF. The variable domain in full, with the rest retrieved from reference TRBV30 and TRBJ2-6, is SQTIHQWPATLVQPVGSPLSLECTVEGTSNPNLYWYRQAAGRGLQLLFYSVGIGQISSEVPQNLSASRPQDRQFILSSKKLLLSDSGFYLCAWGHSGANVLTFGAGSRLTVL.